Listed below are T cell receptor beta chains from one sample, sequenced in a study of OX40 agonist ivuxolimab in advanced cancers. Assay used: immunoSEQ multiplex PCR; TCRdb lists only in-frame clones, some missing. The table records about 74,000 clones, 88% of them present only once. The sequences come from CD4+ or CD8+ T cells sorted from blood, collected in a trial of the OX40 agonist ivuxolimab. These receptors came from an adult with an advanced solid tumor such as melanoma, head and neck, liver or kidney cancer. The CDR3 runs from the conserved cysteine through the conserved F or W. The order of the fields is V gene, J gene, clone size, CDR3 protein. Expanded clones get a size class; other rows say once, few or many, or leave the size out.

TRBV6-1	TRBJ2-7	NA	CASRVRSGRAYEQYF
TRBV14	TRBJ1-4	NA	CASSQRGRGNEKLFF
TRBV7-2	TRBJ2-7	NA	CASSPNRGRGEQYF
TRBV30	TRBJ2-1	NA	CAWATGSGFNEQFF
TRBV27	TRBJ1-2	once	CASRKTGVIYGYTF
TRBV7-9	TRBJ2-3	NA	CASSSIPRGGRTDTQYF
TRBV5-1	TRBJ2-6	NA	CASSLKLNSGANVLTF
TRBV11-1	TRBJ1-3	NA	CASSLNARGVFGNTIYF
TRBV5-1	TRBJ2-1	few	CASSPIAGRSYNEQFF
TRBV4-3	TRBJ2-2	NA	CASSQGAGGIWKGELFF
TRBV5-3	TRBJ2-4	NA	CARSFSAGTAKNIQYF
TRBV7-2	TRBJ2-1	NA	CASSSRQGQPWNEQFF
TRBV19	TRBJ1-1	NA	CASSPGWNTEAFF
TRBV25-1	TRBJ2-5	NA	CASSGREETQYF
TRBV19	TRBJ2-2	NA	CASSIAGGKVAGELFF
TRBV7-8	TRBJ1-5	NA	CASSLGRASNQPQHF
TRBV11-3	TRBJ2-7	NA	CASSLGGGYEQYF
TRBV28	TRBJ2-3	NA	CASSYLPPARLGTDTQYF
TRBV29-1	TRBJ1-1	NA	CSVMPGGTEAFF
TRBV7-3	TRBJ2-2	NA	CASSPGPGELFF
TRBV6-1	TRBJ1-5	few	CASSPDRVNQPQHF
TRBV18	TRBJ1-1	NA	CASSPGTVRNTEAFF
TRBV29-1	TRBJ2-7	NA	CSVRSRGLRDEQYF
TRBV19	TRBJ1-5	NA	CASNSPSLDQPQHF
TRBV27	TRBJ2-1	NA	CASSIKQGGTEQFF
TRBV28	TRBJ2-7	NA	CASSLVGTSLSRQYF
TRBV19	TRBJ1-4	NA	CASSIKGALSATNEKLFF
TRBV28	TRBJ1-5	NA	CASSSYSGQYNQPQHF
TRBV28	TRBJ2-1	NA	CASREGRVGVYNEQFF
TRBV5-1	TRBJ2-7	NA	CASRLSSGAYEQYF
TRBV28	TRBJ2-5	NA	CASSTHIQGAGETQYF
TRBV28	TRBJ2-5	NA	CASSLPGGTQYF
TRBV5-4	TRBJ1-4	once	CASSTGEQEKLFF
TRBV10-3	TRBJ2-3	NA	CAIGGQGQGATDTQYF
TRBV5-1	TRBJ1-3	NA	CASSLPEGGSGNTIYF
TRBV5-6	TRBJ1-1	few	CASSLEDLAAFF
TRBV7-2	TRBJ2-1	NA	CASSLALPTGVSSYNEQFF
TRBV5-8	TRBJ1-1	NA	CASRLNDAGAFF
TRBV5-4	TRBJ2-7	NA	CASSLGAGQSSYEQYF
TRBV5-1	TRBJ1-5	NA	CASSFAAGPNQPQHF
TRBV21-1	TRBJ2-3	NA	CASSSRTGSTDTQYF
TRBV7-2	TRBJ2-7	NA	CASRMMEGGRYEQYF
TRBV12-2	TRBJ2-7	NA	CASRYPDSRLYEQYF
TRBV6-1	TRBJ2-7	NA	CASTQMQGIYEQYF
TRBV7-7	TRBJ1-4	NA	CASSLGPRVQVTNEKLFF
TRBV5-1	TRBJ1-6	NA	CASSLGQGDNSPLHF
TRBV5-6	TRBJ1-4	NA	CASSSDTGLPEKLFF
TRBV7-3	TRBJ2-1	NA	CASSLRGRGPPSASGVYNEQFF
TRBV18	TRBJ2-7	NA	CASSATSGRADEQYF
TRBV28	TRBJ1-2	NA	CASNSHGQGQRSGYTF
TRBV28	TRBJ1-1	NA	CASKHRNTEAFF
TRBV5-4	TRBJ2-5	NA	CASSSPGTGGSGATQYF
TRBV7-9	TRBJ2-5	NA	CASSYGSSGLGETQYF